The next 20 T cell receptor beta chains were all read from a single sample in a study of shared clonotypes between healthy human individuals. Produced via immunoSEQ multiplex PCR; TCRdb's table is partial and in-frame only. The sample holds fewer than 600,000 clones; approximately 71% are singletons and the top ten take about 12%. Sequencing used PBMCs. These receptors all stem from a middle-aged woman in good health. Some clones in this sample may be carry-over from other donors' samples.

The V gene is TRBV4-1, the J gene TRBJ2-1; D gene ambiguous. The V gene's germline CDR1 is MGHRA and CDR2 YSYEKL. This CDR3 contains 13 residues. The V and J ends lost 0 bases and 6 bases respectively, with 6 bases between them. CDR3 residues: CASSQDTGNEQFF. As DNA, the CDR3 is TGCGCCAGCAGCCAAGATACCGGCAATGAGCAGTTCTTC.

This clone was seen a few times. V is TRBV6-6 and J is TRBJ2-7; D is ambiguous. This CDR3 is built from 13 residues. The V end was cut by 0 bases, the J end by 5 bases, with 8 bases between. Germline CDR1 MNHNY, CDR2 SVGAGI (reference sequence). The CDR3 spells CASSYSSANEQYF. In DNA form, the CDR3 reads TGTGCCAGCAGTTACTCTTCCGCTAACGAGCAGTACTTC.

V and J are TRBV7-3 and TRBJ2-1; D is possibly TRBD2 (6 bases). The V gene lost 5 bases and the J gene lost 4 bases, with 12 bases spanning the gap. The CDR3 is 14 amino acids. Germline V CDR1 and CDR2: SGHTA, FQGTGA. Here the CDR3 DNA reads TGTGCCAGCAGCCGGTCGGGACTGTACAATGAGCAGTTCTTC. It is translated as CASSRSGLYNEQFF.

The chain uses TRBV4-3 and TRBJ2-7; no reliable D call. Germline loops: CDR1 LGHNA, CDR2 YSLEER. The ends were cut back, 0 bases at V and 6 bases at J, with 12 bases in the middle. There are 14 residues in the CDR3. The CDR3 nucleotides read TGCGCCAGCAGCCAAGAGATTCTGTCCGTCGAGCAGTACTTC. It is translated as CASSQEILSVEQYF.

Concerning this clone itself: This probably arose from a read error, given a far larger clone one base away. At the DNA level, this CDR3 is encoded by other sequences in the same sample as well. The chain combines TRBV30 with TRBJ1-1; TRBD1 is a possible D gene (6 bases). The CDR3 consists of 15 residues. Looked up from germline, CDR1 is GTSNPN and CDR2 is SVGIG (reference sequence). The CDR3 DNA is TGTGCCTGGAGCCTTGGACAGAAAAAGAACACTGAAGCATTCTTT. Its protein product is CAWSLGQKKNTEAFF.

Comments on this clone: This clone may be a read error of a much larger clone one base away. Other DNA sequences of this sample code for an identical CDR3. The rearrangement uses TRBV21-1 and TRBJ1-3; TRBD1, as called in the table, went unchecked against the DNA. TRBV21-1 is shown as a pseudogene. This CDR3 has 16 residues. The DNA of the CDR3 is TGCGCCAGCAGCGAATACAGGGGAGGCTCTGGAAACACCATATATTTT. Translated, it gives CASSEYRGGSGNTIYF.

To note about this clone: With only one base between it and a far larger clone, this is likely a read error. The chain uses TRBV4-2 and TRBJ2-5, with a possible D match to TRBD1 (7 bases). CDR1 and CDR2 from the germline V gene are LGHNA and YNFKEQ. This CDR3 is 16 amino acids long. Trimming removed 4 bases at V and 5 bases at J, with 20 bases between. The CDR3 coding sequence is TGTGCCAGCAGCCGAGGTCGAGAAGCAGGGGGGGAGACCCAGTACTTC. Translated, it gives CASSRGREAGGETQYF.

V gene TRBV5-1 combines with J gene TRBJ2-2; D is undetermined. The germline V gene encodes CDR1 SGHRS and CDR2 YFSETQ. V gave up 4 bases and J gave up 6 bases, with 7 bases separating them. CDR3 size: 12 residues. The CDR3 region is CASSPESGELFF. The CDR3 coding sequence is TGCGCCAGCAGCCCGGAATCCGGGGAGCTGTTTTTT.

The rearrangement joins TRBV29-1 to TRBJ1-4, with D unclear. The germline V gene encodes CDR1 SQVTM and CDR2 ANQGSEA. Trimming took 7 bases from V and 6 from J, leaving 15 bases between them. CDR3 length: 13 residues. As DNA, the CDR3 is TGCAGCGCTTCTCAGACTCGGGATGAAAAACTGTTTTTT. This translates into CSASQTRDEKLFF.

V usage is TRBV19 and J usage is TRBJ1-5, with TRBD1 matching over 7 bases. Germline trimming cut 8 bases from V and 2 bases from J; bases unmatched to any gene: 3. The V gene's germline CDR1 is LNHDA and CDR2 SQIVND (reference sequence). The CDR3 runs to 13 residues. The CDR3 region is CASGGTGNQPQHF. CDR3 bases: TGTGCCAGTGGGGGGACAGGCAATCAGCCCCAGCATTTT.

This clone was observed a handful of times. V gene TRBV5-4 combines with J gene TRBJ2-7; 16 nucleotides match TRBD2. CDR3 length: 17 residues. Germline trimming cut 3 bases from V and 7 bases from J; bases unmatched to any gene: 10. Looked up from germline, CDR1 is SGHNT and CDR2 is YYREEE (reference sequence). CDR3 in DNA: TGTGCCAGCAGCTCCGGGACTAGCGGGAGGGCCGGCGGGGAGCAGTACTTC. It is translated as CASSSGTSGRAGGEQYF. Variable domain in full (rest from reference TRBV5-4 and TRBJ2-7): ETGVTQSPTHLIKTRGQQVTLRCSSQSGHNTVSWYQQALGQGPQFIFQYYREEENGRGNFPPRFSGLQFPNYSSELNVNALELDDSALYLCASSSGTSGRAGGEQYFGPGTRLTVT.

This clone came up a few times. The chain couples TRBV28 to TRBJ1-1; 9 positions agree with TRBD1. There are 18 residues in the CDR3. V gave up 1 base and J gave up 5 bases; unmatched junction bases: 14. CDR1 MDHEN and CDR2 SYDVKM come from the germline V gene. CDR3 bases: TGTGCCAGCAGTTTATCTAACTTGGAGGACAGGGGTGAGACTGAAGCTTTCTTT. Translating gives CASSLSNLEDRGETEAFF.

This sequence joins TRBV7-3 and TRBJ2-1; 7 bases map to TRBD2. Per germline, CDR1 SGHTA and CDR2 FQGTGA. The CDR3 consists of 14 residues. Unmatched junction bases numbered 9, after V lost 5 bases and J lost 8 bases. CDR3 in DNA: TGTGCCAGCAGCCTCCAAGGACTAGGCGATGAGCAGTTCTTC. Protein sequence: CASSLQGLGDEQFF.

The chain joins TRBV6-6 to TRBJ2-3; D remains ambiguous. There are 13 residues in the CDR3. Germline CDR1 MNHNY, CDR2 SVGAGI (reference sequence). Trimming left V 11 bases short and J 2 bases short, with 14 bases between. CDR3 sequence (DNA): TGTGCCGCCAAGGTGCTAGACACAGATACGCAGTATTTT. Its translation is CAAKVLDTDTQYF.

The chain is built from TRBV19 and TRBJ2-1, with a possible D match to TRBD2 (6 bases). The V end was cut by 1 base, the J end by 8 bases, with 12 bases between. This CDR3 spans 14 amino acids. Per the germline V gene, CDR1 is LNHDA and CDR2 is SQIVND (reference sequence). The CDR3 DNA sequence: TGTGCCAGTAGTATAGGGACGGGAGAGGATGAGCAGTTCTTC. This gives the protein CASSIGTGEDEQFF.

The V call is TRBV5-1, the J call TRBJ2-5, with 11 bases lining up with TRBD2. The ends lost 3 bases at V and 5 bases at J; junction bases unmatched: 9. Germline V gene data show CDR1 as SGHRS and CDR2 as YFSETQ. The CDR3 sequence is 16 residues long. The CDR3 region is CASSSSIAGGAETQYF. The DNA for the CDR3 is TGCGCCAGCAGCTCTTCTATAGCGGGAGGGGCCGAGACCCAGTACTTC. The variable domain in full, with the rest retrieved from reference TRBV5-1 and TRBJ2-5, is KAGVTQTPRYLIKTRGQQVTLSCSPISGHRSVSWYQQTPGQGLQFLFEYFSETQRNKGNFPGRFSGRQFSNSRSEMNVSTLELGDSALYLCASSSSIAGGAETQYFGPGTRLLVL.

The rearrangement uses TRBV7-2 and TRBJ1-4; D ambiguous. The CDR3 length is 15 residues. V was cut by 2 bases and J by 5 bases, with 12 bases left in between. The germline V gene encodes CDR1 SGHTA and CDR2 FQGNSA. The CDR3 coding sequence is TGTGCCAGCAGCTTAACGGGTTGGCGAAATGAAAAACTGTTTTTT. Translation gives CASSLTGWRNEKLFF.

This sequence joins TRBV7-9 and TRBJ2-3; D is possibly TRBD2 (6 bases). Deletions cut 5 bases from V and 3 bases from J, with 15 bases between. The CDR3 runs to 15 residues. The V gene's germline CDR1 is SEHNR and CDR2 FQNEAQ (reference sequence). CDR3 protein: CASSPGDLGTDTQYF. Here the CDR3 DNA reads TGTGCCAGCAGCCCCGGGGACTTAGGTACAGATACGCAGTATTTT.

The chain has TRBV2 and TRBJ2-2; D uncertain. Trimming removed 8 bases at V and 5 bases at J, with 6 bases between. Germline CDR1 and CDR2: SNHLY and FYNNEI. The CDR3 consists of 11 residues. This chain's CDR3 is CASSLTGELFF. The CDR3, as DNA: TGTGCCAGCTCTCTAACCGGGGAGCTGTTTTTT.

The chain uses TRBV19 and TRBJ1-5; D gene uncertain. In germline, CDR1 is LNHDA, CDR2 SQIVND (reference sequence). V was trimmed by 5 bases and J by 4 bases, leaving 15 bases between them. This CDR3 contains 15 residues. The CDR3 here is CASSYFGQFNQPQHF. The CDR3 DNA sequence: TGTGCCAGTAGTTACTTTGGGCAGTTTAATCAGCCCCAGCATTTT.